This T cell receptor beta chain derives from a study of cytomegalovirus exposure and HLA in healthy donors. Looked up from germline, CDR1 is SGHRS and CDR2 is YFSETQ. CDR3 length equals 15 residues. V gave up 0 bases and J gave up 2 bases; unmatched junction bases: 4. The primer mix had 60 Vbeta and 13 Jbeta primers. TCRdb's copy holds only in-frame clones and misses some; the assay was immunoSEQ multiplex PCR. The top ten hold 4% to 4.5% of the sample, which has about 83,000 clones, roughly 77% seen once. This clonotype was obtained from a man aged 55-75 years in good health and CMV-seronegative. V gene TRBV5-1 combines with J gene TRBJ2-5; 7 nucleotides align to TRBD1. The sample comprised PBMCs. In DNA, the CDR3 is TGCGCCAGCAGCTTGGCCGGGACAGAGCAAGAGACCCAGTACTTC. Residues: CASSLAGTEQETQYF.